This TCR beta chain came from a study of blood T cells in healthy people across ages. The CDR3 length is 18 residues. PCR was performed a second time for about 7 to 12 cycles using a sample-barcoded 5' primer and a J-beta primer mix. A single record per CDR3 protein comes from TCRdb applying MiXCR to the 5' RACE reads. The repertoire has about 690,000 distinct CDR3 sequences, around two fifths of them found once; the top ten carry approximately 29%. The TCR comes from an elderly man in good health. V is TRBV21-1 and J is TRBJ2-6; TRBD1 is the table's D call, not checked against the DNA. TRBV21-1 is a known pseudogene. Sequenced sample: blood. The CDR3 is CASSTPYEPLSGANVLTF. CDR3 bases: TGTGCCAGCAGCACTCCTTACGAACCCCTATCTGGGGCCAACGTCCTGACTTTC.